The 7 T cell receptor beta chains presented below share a single source sample, sequenced in a study of blood T cell repertoires in COVID-19. Assay used: immunoSEQ multiplex PCR; TCRdb lists only in-frame clones, some missing. The table lists about 100,000 clones, 80% to 90% of them singletons, with more than 2% in the top ten. The sample comprised peripheral blood. These receptor sequences come from a human donor in a cohort sampled during active COVID-19.

As DNA, the CDR3 is TGTGCCAGCAGTACAGGTCTTAGCTCACCCCTCCACTTT. As protein: CASSTGLSSPLHF. This chain joins TRBV27 and TRBJ1-6, with D perhaps matching TRBD1 (5 bases). This CDR3 has 13 amino acids. The germline V and J ends were trimmed by 5 bases and 10 bases, with 12 bases remaining between them. Germline assignment: CDR1 MNHEY and CDR2 SMNVEV (reference sequence).

This clone was seen just once. This chain uses TRBV24-1 with TRBJ2-2, with 7 positions matching TRBD2. Trimming cost V 1 base and J 5 bases; bases outside gene matches: 6. The CDR3 consists of 16 residues. Looked up from germline, CDR1 is KGHDR and CDR2 is SFDVKD. In DNA form, the CDR3 reads TGTGCCACCAGTGATTTCAAAAGCGGGAAAACCGGGGAGCTGTTTTTT. Translated, it gives CATSDFKSGKTGELFF.

CDR3 bases: TGTGCCACCAGTGATTTGCGCGGGCGGGGCGTAGATGAGCAGTTCTTC. As protein: CATSDLRGRGVDEQFF. The chain is built from TRBV24-1 and TRBJ2-1, with D perhaps TRBD2 (6 bases). Germline values: CDR1 KGHDR, CDR2 SFDVKD. The CDR3 totals 16 residues. V was cut by 0 bases and J by 8 bases, with 16 bases left in between.

This clone was picked up one time. The CDR3: CAISEPGTGFMNTEAFF. The DNA for the CDR3 is TGTGCCATCAGTGAGCCCGGGACAGGGTTCATGAACACTGAAGCTTTCTTT. The chain links TRBV10-3 to TRBJ1-1; the match to TRBD1 covers 9 bases. The germline V gene has CDR1 ENHRY and CDR2 SYGVKD. V was clipped by 2 bases and J by 0 bases; unmatched bases: 7. This CDR3 region has 17 residues.

This chain links TRBV10-1 with TRBJ1-6; D is unresolved. This CDR3 comprises 18 residues. Germline V CDR1 and CDR2: WNHNN, SYGVQD (reference sequence). Deletions cut 0 bases from V and 5 bases from J, with 17 bases between. The CDR3 region has the DNA TGCGCCAGCAGTGAGTCGAGGGAACGCGGGAGGGATAATTCACCCCTCCACTTT. Its translation is CASSESRERGRDNSPLHF.

The V call is TRBV19, the J call TRBJ2-3; TRBD2 is a possible D gene (5 bases). Trimming stripped 4 bases from V and 4 bases from J, with 18 bases between. This CDR3 spans 16 amino acids. The V gene's germline CDR1 is LNHDA and CDR2 SQIVND (reference sequence). Here the CDR3 reads CASSTGGSFLADTQYF. Written as DNA, the CDR3 is TGTGCCAGTAGTACTGGCGGGTCTTTCTTGGCAGATACGCAGTATTTT.

The chain couples TRBV4-1 to TRBJ1-5; 7 bases fit TRBD1. V was clipped by 2 bases and J by 7 bases; unmatched bases: 17. The germline gives CDR1 MGHRA, CDR2 YSYEKL. The CDR3 length is 18 residues. The CDR3 sequence is CASSQSPTRQGLGQPQHF. Written as DNA, the CDR3 is TGCGCCAGCAGCCAATCCCCCACAAGACAGGGACTAGGCCAGCCCCAGCATTTT.